These 26 T cell receptor beta chains were sequenced from one sample in a study of human T cells and chemical hapten exposure. TCRdb processed the RACE reads anew with MiXCR; each CDR3 protein has one entry. The sample has under 200,000 distinct CDR3 sequences, nearly 30% seen once. Documented time point: pre-sensitization, week 0. Treatment denoted: therapeutic diphenylcyclopropenone sensitization with weekly scalp DPC. The sequencing used whole blood, collected in connection with sensitization to the hapten diphenylcyclopropenone (DPC). These receptors all come from a woman in her twenties or thirties with alopecia areata. Some clones in this sample may be carry-over from other donors' samples.

The chain has TRBV4-2 and TRBJ2-7; D possibly corresponds to TRBD1 (6 bases). Germline loops: CDR1 LGHNA, CDR2 YNFKEQ. Trimming took off 4 bases at V and 7 bases at J, with 14 bases between the two ends. The CDR3 covers 13 residues. The CDR3: CASSLTTTGEQYF. The CDR3 nucleotides are TGTGCCAGCAGCCTGACCACCACAGGGGAGCAGTACTTC.

The CDR3 DNA is TGCAGCGTTGATCAGGGAGGGAACACCGGGGAGCTGTTTTTT. As protein: CSVDQGGNTGELFF. This chain connects TRBV29-1 to TRBJ2-2, with D possibly matching TRBD2 (6 bases). The CDR3 consists of 14 residues. Germline assignment: CDR1 SQVTM and CDR2 ANQGSEA. Trimming stripped 3 bases from V and 1 base from J, with 9 bases between.

The rearrangement joins TRBV28 to TRBJ2-2, with a tentative D call TRBD2 (6 bases). Trimming removed 8 bases from V and 3 bases from J, with 10 bases in between. The CDR3 spans 13 residues. Germline V lookup: CDR1 MDHEN, CDR2 SYDVKM. The CDR3: CASLEGYTGELFF. CDR3 sequence (DNA): TGTGCCAGCTTGGAGGGTTACACCGGGGAGCTGTTTTTT. Full variable domain (missing parts from reference TRBV28 and TRBJ2-2): DVKVTQSSRYLVKRTGEKVFLECVQDMDHENMFWYRQDPGLGLRLIYFSYDVKMKEKGDIPEGYSVSREKKERFSLILESASTNQTSMYLCASLEGYTGELFFGEGSRLTVL.

In this sample, this clonotype turned up a few times. The chain is built from TRBV29-1 and TRBJ2-5; D might be TRBD1 (5 bases). Germline-derived CDR1 and CDR2 are SQVTM and ANQGSEA. V was pared by 4 bases and J by 5 bases, with 14 bases between. This CDR3 is built from 13 residues. CDR3 protein: CSVAVGVIETQYF. The CDR3 region has the DNA TGCAGCGTTGCCGTAGGGGTTATTGAGACCCAGTACTTC.

Ten or more counts support this clonotype. The chain combines TRBV18 with TRBJ2-4; D unclear. CDR1 and CDR2 (germline): KGHSH, LQKENI. CDR3 length: 14 residues. Trimming removed 5 bases at V and 8 bases at J, with 16 bases between. CDR3 sequence reads: CASSRLEIRDIQYF. Here the CDR3 DNA reads TGTGCCAGCTCAAGACTGGAAATTAGGGACATTCAGTACTTC.

This clonotype was counted between two and nine times. J is TRBJ1-1 and V is TRBV12-3 or TRBV12-4, with TRBD1 identical over 11 bases. The CDR3 has 14 residues. V shed 6 bases and J 3 bases; nucleotides not matched to a gene: 3. CDR3 sequence (DNA): TGTGCCAGCAGATCGGACAGGGGGCACACTGAAGCTTTCTTT. Residues: CASRSDRGHTEAFF.

This clonotype came up a few times. V usage is TRBV12-3 or TRBV12-4 and J usage is TRBJ1-4; TRBD1 is a possible D gene (5 bases). There are 15 residues in the CDR3. Trimming shortened V by 8 bases and J by 4 bases, and 17 bases separated the two germline ends. In nucleotides, the CDR3 is TGTGCCAGCGGGACCCTTGGGGGGGGTAATGAAAAACTGTTTTTT. Translated, it gives CASGTLGGGNEKLFF.

The chain joins TRBV10-3 to TRBJ2-3; no firm D call. Per the germline V gene, CDR1 is ENHRY and CDR2 is SYGVKD. CDR3 length: 14 amino acids. Trimming pared 2 bases from V and 2 bases from J, leaving 8 bases between. The CDR3 is CAISERLDTDTQYF. DNA for the CDR3: TGTGCCATCAGTGAGAGGCTAGACACAGATACGCAGTATTTT.

The genes are TRBV7-9 and TRBJ1-2; no definite D call. V shed 8 bases and J shed 4 bases, with 14 bases lying between them. CDR3 length: 13 amino acids. CDR1 is SEHNR, CDR2 FQNEAQ, per germline (reference sequence). CDR3 residues: CASLEDGSYGYTF. CDR3 in DNA: TGTGCCAGCCTTGAGGACGGATCCTATGGCTACACCTTC.

This clonotype was seen a few times. The CDR3 here is CASSPNLAGGTYNEQFF. CDR3 sequence (DNA): TGCGCCAGCAGCCCGAACCTAGCGGGAGGGACCTACAATGAGCAGTTCTTC. The chain couples TRBV4-1 to TRBJ2-1; 12 positions agree with TRBD2. CDR3 length: 17 residues. Per the germline V gene, CDR1 is MGHRA and CDR2 is YSYEKL. V was clipped by 4 bases and J by 2 bases; unmatched bases: 6.

Details on this clonotype: This may be a read error, as it is one base from a much larger clone. V and J are TRBV20-1 and TRBJ1-1; D is undetermined. Germline V CDR1 and CDR2: DFQATT, SNEGSKA (reference sequence). The CDR3 consists of 12 residues. The CDR3: CSMEQTGTEAFF. CDR3 nucleotides: TGCAGCATGGAGCAGACGGGGACTGAAGCTTTCTTT.

The chain joins TRBV29-1 to TRBJ1-5, with a tentative D call TRBD1 (5 bases). Per the germline V gene, CDR1 is SQVTM and CDR2 is ANQGSEA. The CDR3 totals 13 residues. V was shortened by 6 bases and J by 0 bases, with 9 bases between the two germline ends. CDR3 nucleotides: TGCAGCGTAGGGACCGATAGCAATCAGCCCCAGCATTTT. It specifies CSVGTDSNQPQHF.

The V gene is TRBV2, the J gene TRBJ1-2, with no clear D. Trimming pared 3 bases from V and 0 bases from J, leaving 8 bases between. CDR1 SNHLY and CDR2 FYNNEI come from the germline V gene. The CDR3 length is 14 residues. Here the CDR3 reads CASSDVRANYGYTF. In DNA, the CDR3 is TGTGCCAGCAGTGACGTCCGCGCTAACTATGGCTACACCTTC.

At least ten counts were recorded for this clonotype. The genes are TRBV28 and TRBJ2-1; D gene unclear. Trimming took off 4 bases at V and 8 bases at J, with 6 bases between the two ends. The CDR3 has 11 residues. CDR1 MDHEN and CDR2 SYDVKM come from the germline V gene. DNA of the CDR3: TGTGCCAGCAGTTCCTTCGATGAGCAGTTCTTC. Protein sequence: CASSSFDEQFF.

This clonotype has just a few counts. The chain couples TRBV4-3 to TRBJ1-3; TRBD1 agrees at 8 bases. The germline CDR1 and CDR2 sequences are LGHNA and YSLEER. The CDR3 length is 16 residues. The V gene end was trimmed by 3 bases and the J gene end by 2 bases; junction bases not matched to a gene: 6. The CDR3 DNA sequence: TGCGCCAGCAGCCAGAGTCGGACAGGGACTGGAAACACCATATATTTT. Encoded protein: CASSQSRTGTGNTIYF.

V and J are TRBV7-2 and TRBJ2-1, with D maybe TRBD2 (6 bases). Germline V gives CDR1 SGHTA, CDR2 FQGNSA. The CDR3 has 14 amino acids. The germline V and J ends were trimmed by 5 bases and 1 base, with 9 bases remaining between them. DNA of the CDR3: TGTGCCAGCAGCCGGGAGAGGTCCTACAATGAGCAGTTCTTC. Amino acid sequence: CASSRERSYNEQFF. The whole variable domain, filled in from reference TRBV7-2 and TRBJ2-1, reads GAGVSQSPSNKVTEKGKDVELRCDPISGHTALYWYRQSLGQGLEFLIYFQGNSAPDKSGLPSDRFSAERTGGSVSTLTIQRTQQEDSAVYLCASSRERSYNEQFFGPGTRLTVL.

This clonotype turned up a few times. The chain uses TRBV7-2 and TRBJ1-6, with TRBD1 matching over 7 bases. The CDR3 sequence is 16 residues long. Losses at the gene ends were 3 bases for V and 3 bases for J; bases not matched to a gene: 5. CDR1 and CDR2 from the germline V gene are SGHTA and FQGNSA. CDR3 sequence reads: CASSLAGGDYNSPLHF. Here the CDR3 DNA reads TGTGCCAGCAGCTTGGCAGGGGGTGACTATAATTCACCCCTCCACTTT.

CDR3 sequence: CASSVSGTRGKNEQFF. The CDR3 DNA reads TGTGCCAGCAGCGTATCTGGGACTAGAGGGAAGAATGAGCAGTTCTTC. V and J are TRBV9 and TRBJ2-1, with 8 bases identical to TRBD2. V lost 1 base, J lost 7 bases, and 10 bases stayed unmatched. This CDR3 region has 16 residues. Germline loops: CDR1 SGDLS, CDR2 YYNGEE.

V and J are TRBV7-2 and TRBJ2-7, with 9 bases identical to TRBD2. V shed 5 bases, J shed 2 bases, and the junction held 10 bases outside the gene matches. Germline assignment: CDR1 SGHTA and CDR2 FQGNSA. The CDR3 runs 16 residues. Written as DNA, the CDR3 is TGTGCCAGCAGCCTTAGCGGGAGTAGCGCGACCTACGAGCAGTACTTC. The encoded protein is CASSLSGSSATYEQYF.

The chain uses TRBV29-1 and TRBJ2-7, with a tentative D call TRBD2 (5 bases). The germline gives CDR1 SQVTM, CDR2 ANQGSEA. V was clipped by 4 bases and J by 1 base, with 20 bases between them. The CDR3 consists of 16 residues. The CDR3 is CSVVLTGRGSSYEQYF. CDR3 bases: TGCAGCGTTGTTCTCACTGGCCGGGGTTCGTCCTACGAGCAGTACTTC.

The chain employs TRBV5-6 and TRBJ2-4; 13 nucleotides align to TRBD2. The CDR3 has 15 residues. With 7 bases clipped from V and 6 bases from J, the junction kept 7 bases outside the gene matches. Germline CDR1 reads SGHDT; CDR2 reads YYEEEE. The CDR3 here is CASASRTSGRNIQYF. CDR3 DNA: TGTGCCAGCGCCTCTCGGACTAGCGGGAGAAACATTCAGTACTTC. Based on the CDR3 plus reference TRBV5-6 and TRBJ2-4, the full variable domain is DAGVTQSPTHLIKTRGQQVTLRCSPKSGHDTVSWYQQALGQGPQFIFQYYEEEERQRGNFPDRFSGHQFPNYSSELNVNALLLGDSALYLCASASRTSGRNIQYFGAGTRLSVL.

This rearrangement joins TRBV20-1 to TRBJ1-6, with no clear D. CDR3 length equals 16 residues. CDR1 is DFQATT and CDR2 is SNEGSKA in the germline V gene (reference sequence). V lost 3 bases to trimming and J lost 7 bases, with 19 bases between them. This chain's CDR3 is CSASAAGFTRNSPLHF. The CDR3 DNA follows: TGCAGTGCTAGTGCGGCAGGTTTTACGAGGAATTCACCCCTCCACTTT.

The chain employs TRBV20-1 and TRBJ1-2, with 9 bases that match TRBD1. Germline V gene sequence: CDR1 DFQATT, CDR2 SNEGSKA (reference sequence). With 3 bases clipped from V and 8 bases from J, the junction kept 10 bases outside the gene matches. The CDR3 totals 14 residues. The DNA for the CDR3 is TGCAGTGCTAGCGACAGGGGGGTGGCGGGCGGCTACACCTTC. Translation: CSASDRGVAGGYTF.

V usage is TRBV29-1 and J usage is TRBJ1-2; tentatively, D is TRBD1 (5 bases). From germline, CDR1 is SQVTM and CDR2 ANQGSEA. The CDR3 runs to 13 residues. The germline V and J ends were trimmed by 4 bases and 5 bases, with 14 bases remaining between them. This CDR3 reads CSVAGGTRYGYTF. The CDR3, as DNA: TGCAGCGTTGCAGGCGGGACCAGATATGGCTACACCTTC.

V and J are TRBV6-6 and TRBJ2-1; 13 bases are shared with TRBD2. This CDR3 is 16 amino acids long. The V gene end was trimmed by 5 bases and the J gene end by 6 bases; junction bases not matched to a gene: 7. Looked up from germline, CDR1 is MNHNY and CDR2 is SVGAGI (reference sequence). The DNA for the CDR3 is TGTGCCAGCAGTCCTACAGGACTAGCGGGAGCCAATGAGCAGTTCTTC. The encoded protein is CASSPTGLAGANEQFF.

This clonotype was seen many times. This chain links TRBV10-3 with TRBJ2-5, with D maybe TRBD2 (5 bases). CDR1 and CDR2 (germline): ENHRY, SYGVKD. This CDR3 region has 13 residues. V lost 4 bases to trimming and J lost 3 bases, with 9 bases between them. The CDR3 is CAISVKGEETQYF. CDR3 DNA sequence: TGTGCCATCAGTGTGAAGGGAGAAGAGACCCAGTACTTC.